One T cell receptor (beta chain) is described in this entry. The data are from a study of blood T cell repertoires in COVID-19. Study context: Collection of acute and convalescent COVID-19 samples took place in the United States, Italy and Spain. PBMCs, B-cell-depleted T cells, or T cells were the source of the cDNA or gDNA that made up the material.

Per germline, CDR1 LNHNV and CDR2 YYDKDF (reference sequence). The CDR3 covers 18 residues. With 2 bases clipped from V and 9 bases from J, the junction kept 18 bases outside the gene matches. Participants came from fewer than 25 US areas, aged roughly 18 to 89 years. Symptom resolution, clearance, or two negative PCRs marked the recovered donors of Cohort 3. Clones were read by immunoSEQ multiplex PCR, and TCRdb kept only the in-frame ones, dropping some. The repertoire holds about 160,000 clones, with approximately 82% as singletons. This chain joins TRBV15 and TRBJ2-1; TRBD2 matches at 8 bases. This receptor was taken from a woman aged 50 to 60 who had recovered from COVID-19. Source material: PBMCs or T cells enriched from blood (not recorded which). The DNA for the CDR3 is TGTGCCACCAGCAGAAATACCCCTTACGGGGGGGTGATCGGTGAGCAGTTCTTC. Protein product: CATSRNTPYGGVIGEQFF.